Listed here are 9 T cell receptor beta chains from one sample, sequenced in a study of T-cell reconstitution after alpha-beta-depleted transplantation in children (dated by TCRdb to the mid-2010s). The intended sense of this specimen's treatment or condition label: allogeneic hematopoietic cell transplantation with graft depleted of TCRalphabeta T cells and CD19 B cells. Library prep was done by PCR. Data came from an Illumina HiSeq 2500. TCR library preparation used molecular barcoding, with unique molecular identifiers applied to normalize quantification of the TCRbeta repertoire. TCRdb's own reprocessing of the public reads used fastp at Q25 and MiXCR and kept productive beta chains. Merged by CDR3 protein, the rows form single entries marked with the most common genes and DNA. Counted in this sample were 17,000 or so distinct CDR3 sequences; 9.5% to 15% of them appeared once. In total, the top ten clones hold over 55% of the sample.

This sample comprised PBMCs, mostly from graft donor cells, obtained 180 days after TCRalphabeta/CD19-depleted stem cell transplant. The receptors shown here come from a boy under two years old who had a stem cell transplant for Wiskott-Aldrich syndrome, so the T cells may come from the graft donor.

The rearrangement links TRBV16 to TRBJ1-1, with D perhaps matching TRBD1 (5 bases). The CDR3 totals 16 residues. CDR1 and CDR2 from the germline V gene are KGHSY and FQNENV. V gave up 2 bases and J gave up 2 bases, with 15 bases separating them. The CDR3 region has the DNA TGTGCCAGCAGCCAAGGCGACAGTTGGCAAAACACTGAAGCTTTCTTT. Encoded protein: CASSQGDSWQNTEAFF.

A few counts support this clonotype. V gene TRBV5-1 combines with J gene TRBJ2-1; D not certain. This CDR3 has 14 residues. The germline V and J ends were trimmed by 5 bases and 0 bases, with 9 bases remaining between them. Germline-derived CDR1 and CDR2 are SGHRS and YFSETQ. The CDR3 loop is CASRQPSSYNEQFF. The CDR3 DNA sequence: TGCGCCAGCAGACAGCCGAGCTCCTACAATGAGCAGTTCTTC. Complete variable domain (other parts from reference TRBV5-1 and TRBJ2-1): KAGVTQTPRYLIKTRGQQVTLSCSPISGHRSVSWYQQTPGQGLQFLFEYFSETQRNKGNFPGRFSGRQFSNSRSEMNVSTLELGDSALYLCASRQPSSYNEQFFGPGTRLTVL.

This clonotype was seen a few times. The CDR3 sequence: CASSESGVSIYEQYF. DNA of the CDR3: TGCGCCAGCAGTGAGTCAGGGGTCTCGATCTACGAGCAGTACTTC. This chain uses TRBV10-1 with TRBJ2-7; TRBD1 is a possible D gene (5 bases). The CDR3 contains 15 residues. CDR1 WNHNN and CDR2 SYGVQD come from the germline V gene (reference sequence). With 0 bases removed from V and 3 bases from J, the gap between germline ends came to 12 bases.

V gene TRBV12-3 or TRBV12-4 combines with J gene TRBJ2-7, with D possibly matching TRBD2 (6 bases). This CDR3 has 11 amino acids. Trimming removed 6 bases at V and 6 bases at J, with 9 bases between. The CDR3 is CASRGTGEQYF. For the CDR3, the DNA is TGTGCCAGCAGGGGGACTGGCGAGCAGTACTTC.

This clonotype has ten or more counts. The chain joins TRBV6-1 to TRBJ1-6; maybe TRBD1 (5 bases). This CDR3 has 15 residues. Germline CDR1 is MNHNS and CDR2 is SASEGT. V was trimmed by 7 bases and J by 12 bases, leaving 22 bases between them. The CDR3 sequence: CASTYEVGGHIPLHF. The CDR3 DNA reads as TGTGCCAGCACCTACGAAGTGGGGGGTCATATACCCCTCCACTTT.

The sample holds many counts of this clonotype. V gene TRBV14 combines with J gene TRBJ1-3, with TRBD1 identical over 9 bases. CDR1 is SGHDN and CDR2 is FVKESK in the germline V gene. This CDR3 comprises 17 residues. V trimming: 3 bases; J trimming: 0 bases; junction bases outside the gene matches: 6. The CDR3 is CASSHAQGALSGNTIYF. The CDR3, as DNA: TGTGCCAGCAGCCATGCACAGGGGGCTCTCTCTGGAAACACCATATATTTT.

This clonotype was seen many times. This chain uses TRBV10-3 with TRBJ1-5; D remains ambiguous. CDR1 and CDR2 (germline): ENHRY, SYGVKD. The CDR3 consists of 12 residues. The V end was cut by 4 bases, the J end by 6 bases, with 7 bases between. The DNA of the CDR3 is TGTGCCATCAGTGGGGCGGCTCAGCCCCAGCATTTT. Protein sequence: CAISGAAQPQHF.

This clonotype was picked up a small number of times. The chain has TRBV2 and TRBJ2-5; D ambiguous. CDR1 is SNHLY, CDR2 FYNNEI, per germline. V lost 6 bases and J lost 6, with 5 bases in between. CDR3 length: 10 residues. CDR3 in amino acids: CASRFKTQYF. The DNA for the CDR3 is TGTGCCAGCAGGTTCAAGACCCAGTACTTC.

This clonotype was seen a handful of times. The CDR3 DNA is TGCAGTGCTAGTAAACTAGCGGGAACCTACAATGAGCAGTTCTTC. It specifies CSASKLAGTYNEQFF. This chain joins TRBV20-1 and TRBJ2-1, with 10 bases identical to TRBD2. Germline CDR1 and CDR2: DFQATT and SNEGSKA (reference sequence). Germline trimming cut 3 bases from V and 2 bases from J; bases unmatched to any gene: 4. The CDR3 totals 15 residues.